These T cell receptor beta chains were read from a single sample in a study of identical twins. TCRdb called the 5' RACE reads again in MiXCR, with one record for every CDR3 protein. The sample lists under 500,000 distinct CDR3 sequences, 14% occurring once. These same records also appear under a second study, on yellow fever vaccine responses in identical twins.

Sequencing was done on a sample of CD4+ T cells sorted from blood. These receptors came from a woman younger than 30 in good health. Both conserved end residues are part of each CDR3. The order of the fields is D gene, V gene, clone size, J gene, CDR3 DNA, CDR3 protein. The D gene is left open where the match is weak. Rows may omit the clone size; those that give it use once, few, many or a size class.

TRBD1	TRBV24-1	.	TRBJ2-5	TGTGCCACCAGTGATCCCTTCCAGGGGGTTGAGACCCAGTACTTC	CATSDPFQGVETQYF
.	TRBV5-1	few	TRBJ2-5	TGCGCCAGCACCTTGGACAGTACTCAAGAGACCCAGTACTTC	CASTLDSTQETQYF
.	TRBV28	few	TRBJ2-2	TGTGCCAGCAGGCGGTCAGGGACCGGGGAGCTGTTTTTT	CASRRSGTGELFF
TRBD2	TRBV11-3	few	TRBJ2-3	TGTGCCAGCAGCTTTGGAGCGGGGGGCACAGCAGATACGCAGTATTTT	CASSFGAGGTADTQYF
TRBD2	TRBV7-2	many	TRBJ2-1	TGTGCCAGCAGCGGCGGGGGCTACAATGAGCAGTTCTTC	CASSGGGYNEQFF
.	TRBV6-1	.	TRBJ1-1	TGTGCCAGCAGAACCGACGGGAACACTGAAGCTTTCTTT	CASRTDGNTEAFF
.	TRBV10-1	few	TRBJ2-3	TGCGCCAGCAGTGAACTCGAGGTGCCGAATACGCAGTATTTT	CASSELEVPNTQYF
.	TRBV19	.	TRBJ2-2	TGTGCCAGTAGCTCAAATGCCGGGGAGCTGTTTTTT	CASSSNAGELFF
.	TRBV28	.	TRBJ2-1	TGTGCCAGCAGTTTGTCGAGACTACAGTTCTTC	CASSLSRLQFF
.	TRBV10-1	.	TRBJ2-2	TGCGCCAGCAGCCCCGCTGACAGGCCTCCGAACACCGGGGAGCTGTTTTTT	CASSPADRPPNTGELFF
.	TRBV5-1	many	TRBJ1-1	TGCGCCAGCAGCGATGGTCAGGGGACACCTAACACTGAAGCTTTCTTT	CASSDGQGTPNTEAFF
.	TRBV18	.	TRBJ1-2	TGTGCCAGCTCACCACCGAGACAGCCCCACCAGACTTTCTATGGCTACACCTTC	CASSPPRQPHQTFYGYTF
.	TRBV12-3/TRBV12-4	few	TRBJ2-7	TGTGCCAGCAGAGTTGGGCAGGAGGAATACGAGCAGTACTTC	CASRVGQEEYEQYF
.	TRBV12-3/TRBV12-4	.	TRBJ2-4	TGTGCCAGCAGTCCGTCCAGTTCAGGGGTTGCCAAAAACATTCAGTACTTC	CASSPSSSGVAKNIQYF
.	TRBV29-1	few	TRBJ2-5	TGCAGCGTTGAGGGCGCCAAGAGACCCCAGTACTTC	CSVEGAKRPQYF
.	TRBV5-1	.	TRBJ2-3	TGCGCCAGCAGCTTGGCCGTCGGCCGCACAGATACGCAGTATTTT	CASSLAVGRTDTQYF
TRBD1	TRBV6-1	.	TRBJ1-5	TGTGCCAGCAGTGAAGTAGGGACAGGGGGAACATATAGCAATCAGCCCCAGCATTTT	CASSEVGTGGTYSNQPQHF
TRBD1	TRBV6-4	few	TRBJ2-1	TGTGCCAGCAGTGAGAACAGGGGGCTCGGATACAATGAGCAGTTCTTC	CASSENRGLGYNEQFF
TRBD2	TRBV7-2	.	TRBJ2-5	TGTGCCAGCAGCTCCGGGACTAGTTTTACGGAGACCCAGTACTTC	CASSSGTSFTETQYF
.	TRBV5-6	.	TRBJ2-3	TGTGCCAGCAGCTCTGGGCTAAGAGGAGATACGCAGTATTTT	CASSSGLRGDTQYF
.	TRBV9	.	TRBJ2-6	TGTGCCAGCAGCGTAGACCCGGGCAGGGGATCTGGGGCCAACGTCCTGACTTTC	CASSVDPGRGSGANVLTF
.	TRBV10-1	.	TRBJ2-6	TGCGCCAGCAGTGAGTCCGGCTCTGGGGCCAACGTCCTGACTTTC	CASSESGSGANVLTF
.	TRBV12-3/TRBV12-4	many	TRBJ2-1	TGTGCCAGCAGCTTCGCCACAAACTCCTACAATGAGCAGTTCTTC	CASSFATNSYNEQFF
.	TRBV6-1	.	TRBJ2-2	TGTGCCAGCAGTGTTGTTGGACCGAACTCCGCGAACACCGGGGAGCTGTTTTTT	CASSVVGPNSANTGELFF
TRBD1	TRBV25-1	.	TRBJ2-2	TGTGCCAGCAGTGATTCAGGGGGCCACACCGGGGAGCTGTTTTTT	CASSDSGGHTGELFF
TRBD2	TRBV29-1	.	TRBJ2-1	TGCAGCGTAGGGGGACTAGGTCATGAGCAGTTCTTC	CSVGGLGHEQFF
.	TRBV20-1	.	TRBJ1-2	TGCAGTGCTCGACTCCTTATCAGCCGCAAGGACGGCTACACCTTC	CSARLLISRKDGYTF
.	TRBV20-1	few	TRBJ2-1	TGCAGTGCTGCCCAAGGGGTCGGGGCTGAGCAGTTCTTC	CSAAQGVGAEQFF
.	TRBV11-2	.	TRBJ2-6	TGTGCCAGCAGCCTATTGGGTGTAGGGGCCAACGTCCTGACTTTC	CASSLLGVGANVLTF
.	TRBV7-2	few	TRBJ2-2	TGTGCCAGCAGCTTAGTCCGTTTCGGGGGCCCCGGGGAGCTGTTTTTT	CASSLVRFGGPGELFF
.	TRBV4-2	.	TRBJ1-2	TGTGCCAGCAGCCAAGATAGGCAGGGTGTTGGCTACACCTTC	CASSQDRQGVGYTF
TRBD1	TRBV28	few	TRBJ2-7	TGTGCCAGCAGTGCTCCGGGACAGGGCGTCTACGAGCAGTACTTC	CASSAPGQGVYEQYF
.	TRBV4-1	many	TRBJ1-5	TGCGCCAGCAGCCAGGAAGGGGCAGGGCGTAGCAATCAGCCCCAGCATTTT	CASSQEGAGRSNQPQHF
.	TRBV9	few	TRBJ2-7	TGTGCCAGCAGCGTAGGGGCAGGGAGCTCCTACGAGCAGTACTTC	CASSVGAGSSYEQYF
.	TRBV3-1	few	TRBJ1-4	TGTGCCAGCAGCCAGCACGGAGCAACTAATGAAAAACTGTTTTTT	CASSQHGATNEKLFF
TRBD2	TRBV2	.	TRBJ2-3	TGTGCCAGCGGGACTAGCGGGGTTATTAGCACAGATACGCAGTATTTT	CASGTSGVISTDTQYF